The 5 T cell receptor beta chains presented below share a single source sample, sequenced in a study of OX40 agonist ivuxolimab in advanced cancers. TCRdb keeps only in-frame clones here, not all; method: immunoSEQ multiplex PCR. The sample contains about 76,000 clones, around 87% of which appear only once. Sequencing used CD4+ or CD8+ T cells sorted from blood, obtained in a trial of the OX40 agonist ivuxolimab. The receptor set was obtained from an adult with an advanced solid tumor such as melanoma, head and neck, liver or kidney cancer.

The rearrangement uses TRBV9 and TRBJ2-7; possibly TRBD1 or TRBD2 for D (5 bases each). Trimming removed 0 bases from V and 2 bases from J, with 15 bases in between. CDR3 length equals 16 residues. CDR1 is SGDLS and CDR2 is YYNGEE in the germline V gene. The CDR3 is CASSVAPVGGTYEQYF. The CDR3 DNA sequence: TGTGCCAGCAGCGTAGCGCCCGTTGGGGGAACCTACGAGCAGTACTTC.

This sequence joins TRBV9 and TRBJ1-3; TRBD1 might be the D (6 bases). Germline lookup yields CDR1 SGDLS and CDR2 YYNGEE. Trimming removed 3 bases from V and 4 bases from J, with 23 bases in between. This CDR3 is built from 18 residues. The CDR3 region is CASSATPAGGGPGNTIYF. The CDR3 nucleotides read TGTGCCAGCAGCGCCACCCCCGCGGGCGGGGGCCCCGGAAACACCATATATTTT.

The genes are TRBV4-3 and TRBJ2-3; 10 bases match TRBD2. This CDR3 has 16 residues. J was trimmed by 1 base and V by 1 base; bases with no gene match: 2. CDR1 LGHNA and CDR2 YSLEER come from the germline V gene. The CDR3 DNA follows: TGCGCCAGCAGCCAAGTTAGCGGGGGGCGCACAGATACGCAGTATTTT. This translates into CASSQVSGGRTDTQYF.

The CDR3 sequence: CATIREPAYEQYV. CDR3 coding DNA: TGTGCCACCATCAGGGAGCCCGCCTACGAGCAGTACGTC. This sequence joins TRBV15 and TRBJ2-7; D is perhaps TRBD1 or TRBD2 (5 bases each). The CDR3 has 13 amino acids. Germline assignment: CDR1 LNHNV and CDR2 YYDKDF (reference sequence). The V end lost 7 bases, the J end lost 2 bases, and 12 bases lay between the germline ends.

The genes are TRBV18 and TRBJ1-1; D is perhaps TRBD1 (5 bases). The germline V and J ends were trimmed by 0 bases and 3 bases, with 8 bases remaining between them. From germline, CDR1 is KGHSH and CDR2 LQKENI. The CDR3 length is 14 residues. DNA of the CDR3: TGTGCCAGCTCACCACCGGGGGTAGACACTGAAGCTTTCTTT. Translating it yields CASSPPGVDTEAFF.